These T cell receptor beta chains were read from a single sample in a study of blood T cells in healthy people across ages. TCRdb reprocessed the 5' RACE reads via MiXCR and lists one record per CDR3 protein. The sample carries around 970,000 distinct CDR3 sequences, about 53% recorded once. Sequencing was performed on blood. The receptors were sampled from a woman aged 55-69 years in good health. The CDR3 runs from the conserved cysteine through the conserved F or W. Each record gives: D gene, V gene, clone size, J gene, CDR3 protein, CDR3 DNA. D genes are given only for firm matches. The listing skips clone size in some rows; elsewhere it reads once, few, many or a size class.

d_call: TRBD2
v_call: TRBV6-6
clone_size: NA
j_call: TRBJ2-7
cdr3_aa: CASSTGLGGDEQYF
cdr3_nt: TGTGCCAGCAGTACGGGACTAGGTGGCGACGAGCAGTACTTC

d_call: NA
v_call: TRBV2
clone_size: NA
j_call: TRBJ2-5
cdr3_aa: CASPRASEETQYF
cdr3_nt: TGTGCCAGCCCCCGGGCTTCAGAAGAGACCCAGTACTTC

d_call: NA
v_call: TRBV11-1
clone_size: NA
j_call: TRBJ2-5
cdr3_aa: CASSLTSGRLAETQYF
cdr3_nt: TGTGCCAGCAGCTTAACCTCGGGGAGGCTCGCGGAGACCCAGTACTTC

d_call: NA
v_call: TRBV20-1
clone_size: NA
j_call: TRBJ2-4
cdr3_aa: CSAPDGGNIQYF
cdr3_nt: TGCAGTGCCCCGGACGGGGGAAACATTCAGTACTTC

d_call: NA
v_call: TRBV5-6
clone_size: NA
j_call: TRBJ2-7
cdr3_aa: CASSVDGYIGEQYF
cdr3_nt: TGTGCCAGCAGCGTGGACGGCTACATAGGCGAGCAGTACTTC

d_call: TRBD2
v_call: TRBV20-1
clone_size: few
j_call: TRBJ2-7
cdr3_aa: CSARVGSSGRLYEQYF
cdr3_nt: TGCAGTGCTAGGGTCGGGTCTAGCGGGAGGTTATACGAGCAGTACTTC

d_call: NA
v_call: TRBV10-3
clone_size: NA
j_call: TRBJ2-1
cdr3_aa: CAISGEHNEQFF
cdr3_nt: TGTGCCATTAGTGGCGAGCACAATGAGCAGTTCTTC

d_call: TRBD2
v_call: TRBV2
clone_size: few
j_call: TRBJ2-7
cdr3_aa: CASSEQTSGYYEQYF
cdr3_nt: TGTGCCAGCAGTGAACAAACTAGCGGCTACTACGAGCAGTACTTC

d_call: TRBD1
v_call: TRBV29-1
clone_size: NA
j_call: TRBJ1-2
cdr3_aa: CSVRDRVYGYTF
cdr3_nt: TGCAGCGTTAGAGACAGGGTCTATGGCTACACCTTC

d_call: NA
v_call: TRBV29-1
clone_size: NA
j_call: TRBJ2-7
cdr3_aa: CSVEGEASYEQYF
cdr3_nt: TGCAGCGTTGAAGGGGAGGCTTCCTACGAGCAGTACTTC

d_call: TRBD1
v_call: TRBV3-1
clone_size: NA
j_call: TRBJ2-5
cdr3_aa: CASSQDRLNYNEQYF
cdr3_nt: TGTGCCAGCAGTCAGGACAGGCTCAACTACAATGAGCAGTACTTC

d_call: NA
v_call: TRBV29-1
clone_size: NA
j_call: TRBJ1-2
cdr3_aa: CSVGDEVGWGYTF
cdr3_nt: TGCAGCGTTGGCGATGAAGTGGGTTGGGGCTACACCTTC

d_call: NA
v_call: TRBV27
clone_size: NA
j_call: TRBJ2-7
cdr3_aa: CASSFSGAVGYEQYF
cdr3_nt: TGTGCCAGCAGTTTTAGCGGAGCCGTCGGGTACGAGCAGTACTTC

d_call: TRBD1
v_call: TRBV3-1
clone_size: NA
j_call: TRBJ2-5
cdr3_aa: CASSHGTGRLGQETQYF
cdr3_nt: TGTGCCAGCAGCCATGGGACAGGGAGGCTAGGGCAAGAGACCCAGTACTTC

d_call: TRBD1
v_call: TRBV5-1
clone_size: few
j_call: TRBJ2-7
cdr3_aa: CASSRTGQASRWEQYF
cdr3_nt: TGCGCCAGCAGCCGGACCGGACAGGCTTCTAGGTGGGAGCAGTACTTC

d_call: TRBD2
v_call: TRBV27
clone_size: NA
j_call: TRBJ2-1
cdr3_aa: CASTQGLAGVRSYNEQFF
cdr3_nt: TGTGCCAGCACCCAGGGACTAGCGGGAGTTAGGTCCTACAATGAGCAGTTCTTC

d_call: TRBD1
v_call: TRBV18
clone_size: few
j_call: TRBJ1-4
cdr3_aa: CASQPGGNEKLFF
cdr3_nt: TGTGCCAGCCAACCAGGGGGGAATGAAAAACTGTTTTTT

d_call: NA
v_call: TRBV29-1
clone_size: NA
j_call: TRBJ2-1
cdr3_aa: CSVRQDNEQFF
cdr3_nt: TGCAGCGTGCGACAGGACAATGAGCAGTTCTTC

d_call: NA
v_call: TRBV28
clone_size: few
j_call: TRBJ2-5
cdr3_aa: CASVEGWGQETQYF
cdr3_nt: TGTGCCAGCGTCGAGGGATGGGGCCAAGAGACCCAGTACTTC